This entry describes one TCR beta chain. As processed by the authors: Estimates of nucleated cell counts were drawn from the amplification of reference gene primers. TCRdb's copy holds only in-frame clones and misses some; the assay was immunoSEQ multiplex PCR. The V and J calls and the clone size are those of that table, but D and trimming were determined from the DNA. The table shows roughly 60,000 clones, with around 90% occurring only once. The CDR3 is 14 residues long. Germline lookup yields CDR1 SEHNR and CDR2 FQNEAQ (reference sequence). The trim removed 3 bases at V and 6 bases at J, leaving 7 bases unmatched. The data derive from a study of blood T cell repertoires in COVID-19. Study overall: The samples span acute and convalescent COVID-19 from the United States, Italy and Spain.

Sequencing was carried out using peripheral blood. The TCR originated in a woman of 80 years or more with active COVID-19. The rearrangement links TRBV7-9 to TRBJ2-7; 8 bases fit TRBD1. Here the CDR3 reads CASSLTGEVSEQYF. The CDR3 DNA follows: TGTGCCAGCAGCTTGACAGGGGAAGTAAGCGAGCAGTACTTC.